Listed below are T cell receptor beta chains from one sample, sequenced in a study of shared clonotypes between healthy human individuals. Generated by immunoSEQ multiplex PCR, the TCRdb table keeps only in-frame clones and is missing some. The table includes hundreds of thousands of clones, roughly 96% detected once. Material for sequencing was naive CD8+ T cells sorted from blood. Receptor source: a woman aged 25-40 years in good health. Both conserved end residues are part of each CDR3. Each record gives: J gene, V gene, clone size, CDR3 protein. A clone size is listed for some rows: how often the clone was seen (once, few, many), or a class if it is expanded.

TRBJ2-5,TRBV4-1,NA,CASSQDRRQGVETQYF
TRBJ2-2,TRBV27,NA,CASSQKGYTGELFF
TRBJ1-1,TRBV28,NA,CASSFQDRSAEAFF
TRBJ2-7,TRBV27,NA,CASSLRQGVSYEQYF
TRBJ2-1,TRBV29-1,NA,CSVAGGRVNEQFF
TRBJ2-5,TRBV25-1,NA,CASSATLYGTQYF
TRBJ2-2,TRBV29-1,NA,CSVGEMRTGELFF
TRBJ2-2,TRBV28,NA,CASSLTGIGLTGELFF
TRBJ1-1,TRBV5-4,NA,CASSSNRGGGTEAFF
TRBJ1-5,TRBV28,NA,CASSLPGDRPSSSNQPQHF
TRBJ2-1,TRBV27,NA,CASSLGVNEQFF
TRBJ2-5,TRBV27,NA,CASRPLSYQETQYF
TRBJ2-2,TRBV9,NA,CASSVVETTSELFF
TRBJ2-7,TRBV29-1,NA,CSVEDLGASSYEQYF
TRBJ2-1,TRBV7-9,NA,CASSIGTTYNEQFF
TRBJ2-7,TRBV13,once,CASSARPGTHEQYF
TRBJ2-7,TRBV18,NA,CASSPRDTYEQYF
TRBJ2-5,TRBV6-5,NA,CASRRARLEETQYF
TRBJ2-2,TRBV4-1,NA,CASSPDNLAGGPTGELFF
TRBJ2-7,TRBV5-1,NA,CASSLKTGGSYEQYF
TRBJ2-5,TRBV6-1,NA,CASSETYEYQETQYF
TRBJ1-1,TRBV29-1,NA,CSVEVGLNTEAFF
TRBJ2-3,TRBV10-3,NA,CAISELAESTDTQYF
TRBJ1-2,TRBV29-1,once,CSVVVEGISYGYTF
TRBJ2-1,TRBV5-6,NA,CASSLVAGWGTVPREQFF
TRBJ2-7,TRBV15,NA,CATSSHLAGLAYEQYF
TRBJ2-1,TRBV27,NA,CASRVGLAATEQFF
TRBJ2-7,TRBV6-5,few,CASGAHPYEQYF
TRBJ2-1,TRBV5-6,NA,CASSLPDGGEQFF
TRBJ1-5,TRBV15,few,CATSRDWSQPQHF
TRBJ2-7,TRBV27,NA,CASSFGDRANEQYF
TRBJ1-5,TRBV5-5,NA,CASSLWGGSNQPQHF
TRBJ2-1,TRBV29-1,NA,CSAEYNEQFF
TRBJ2-7,TRBV28,NA,CASQVSYEQYF
TRBJ1-4,TRBV2,NA,CASSYRTGGNEKLFF
TRBJ2-1,TRBV14,NA,CASSQPKKDIPYNEQFF
TRBJ1-2,TRBV27,NA,CASSARDSYGYTF